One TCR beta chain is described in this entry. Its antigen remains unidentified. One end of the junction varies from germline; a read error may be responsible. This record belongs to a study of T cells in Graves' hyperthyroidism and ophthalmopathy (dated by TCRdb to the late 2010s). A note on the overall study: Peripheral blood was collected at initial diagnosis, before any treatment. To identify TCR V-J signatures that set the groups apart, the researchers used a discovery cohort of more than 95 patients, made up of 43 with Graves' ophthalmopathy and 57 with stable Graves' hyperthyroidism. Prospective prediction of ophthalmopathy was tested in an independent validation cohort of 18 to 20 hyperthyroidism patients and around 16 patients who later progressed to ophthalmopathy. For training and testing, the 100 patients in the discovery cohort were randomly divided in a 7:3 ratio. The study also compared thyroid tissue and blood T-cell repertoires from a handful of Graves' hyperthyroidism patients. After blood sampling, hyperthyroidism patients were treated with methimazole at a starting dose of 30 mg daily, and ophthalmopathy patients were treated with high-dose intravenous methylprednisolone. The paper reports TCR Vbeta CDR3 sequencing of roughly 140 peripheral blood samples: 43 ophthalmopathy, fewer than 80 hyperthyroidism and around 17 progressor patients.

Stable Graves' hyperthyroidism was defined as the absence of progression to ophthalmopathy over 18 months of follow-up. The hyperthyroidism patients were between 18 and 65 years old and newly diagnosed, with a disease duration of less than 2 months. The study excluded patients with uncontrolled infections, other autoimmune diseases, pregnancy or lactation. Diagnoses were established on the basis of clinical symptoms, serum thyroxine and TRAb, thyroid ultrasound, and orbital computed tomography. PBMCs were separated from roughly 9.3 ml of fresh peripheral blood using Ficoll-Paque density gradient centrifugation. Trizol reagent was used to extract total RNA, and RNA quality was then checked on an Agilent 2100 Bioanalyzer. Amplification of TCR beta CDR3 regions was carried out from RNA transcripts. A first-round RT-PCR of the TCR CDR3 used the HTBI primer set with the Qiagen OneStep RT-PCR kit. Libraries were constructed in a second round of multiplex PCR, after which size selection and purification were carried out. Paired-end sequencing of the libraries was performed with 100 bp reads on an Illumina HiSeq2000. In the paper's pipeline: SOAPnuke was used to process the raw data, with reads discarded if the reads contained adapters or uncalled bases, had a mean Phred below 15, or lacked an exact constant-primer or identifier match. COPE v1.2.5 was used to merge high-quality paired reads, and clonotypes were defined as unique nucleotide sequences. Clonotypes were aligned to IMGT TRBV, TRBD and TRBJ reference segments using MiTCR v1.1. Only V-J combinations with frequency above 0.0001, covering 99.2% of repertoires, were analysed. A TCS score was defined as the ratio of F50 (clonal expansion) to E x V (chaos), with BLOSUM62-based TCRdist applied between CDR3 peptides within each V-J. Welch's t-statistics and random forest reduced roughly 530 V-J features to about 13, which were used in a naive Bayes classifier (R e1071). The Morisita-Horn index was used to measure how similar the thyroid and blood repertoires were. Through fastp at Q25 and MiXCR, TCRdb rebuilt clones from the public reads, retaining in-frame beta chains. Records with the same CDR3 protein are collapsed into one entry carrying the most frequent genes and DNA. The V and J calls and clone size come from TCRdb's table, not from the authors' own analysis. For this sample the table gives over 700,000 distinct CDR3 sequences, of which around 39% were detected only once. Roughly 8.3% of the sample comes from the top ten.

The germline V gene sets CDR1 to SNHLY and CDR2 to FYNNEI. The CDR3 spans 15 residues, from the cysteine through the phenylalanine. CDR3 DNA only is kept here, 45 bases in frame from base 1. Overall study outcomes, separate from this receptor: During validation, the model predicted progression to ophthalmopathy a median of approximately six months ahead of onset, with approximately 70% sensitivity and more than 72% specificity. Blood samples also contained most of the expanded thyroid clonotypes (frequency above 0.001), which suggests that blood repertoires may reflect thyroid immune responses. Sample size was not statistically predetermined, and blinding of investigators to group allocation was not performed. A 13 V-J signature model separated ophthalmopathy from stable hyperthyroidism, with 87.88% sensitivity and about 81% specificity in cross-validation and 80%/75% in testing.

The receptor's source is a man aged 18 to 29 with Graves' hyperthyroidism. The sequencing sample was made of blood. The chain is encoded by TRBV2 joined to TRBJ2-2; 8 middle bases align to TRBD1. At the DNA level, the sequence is TGTGCCAGCGCGTCGGGACAGGCGAACACCGGGGAGCTGCTTTTT. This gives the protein CASASGQANTGELLF.